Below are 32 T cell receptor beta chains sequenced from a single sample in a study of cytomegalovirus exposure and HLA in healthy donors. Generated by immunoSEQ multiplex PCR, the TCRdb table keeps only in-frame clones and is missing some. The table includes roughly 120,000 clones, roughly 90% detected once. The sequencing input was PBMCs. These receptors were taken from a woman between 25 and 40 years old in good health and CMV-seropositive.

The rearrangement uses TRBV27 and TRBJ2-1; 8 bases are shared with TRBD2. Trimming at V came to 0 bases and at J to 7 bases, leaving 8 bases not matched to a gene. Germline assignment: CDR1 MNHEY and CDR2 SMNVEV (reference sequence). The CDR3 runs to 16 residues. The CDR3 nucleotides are TGTGCCAGCAGTTTATCACCGGGACTAGTAATGAATGAGCAGTTCTTC. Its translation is CASSLSPGLVMNEQFF.

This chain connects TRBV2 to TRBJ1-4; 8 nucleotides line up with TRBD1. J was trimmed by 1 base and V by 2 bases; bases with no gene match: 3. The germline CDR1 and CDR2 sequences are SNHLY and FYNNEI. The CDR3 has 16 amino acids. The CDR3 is CASSELRGRTNEKLFF. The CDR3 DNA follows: TGTGCCAGCAGTGAACTCAGGGGGCGAACTAATGAAAAACTGTTTTTT.

DNA for the CDR3: TGTGCCAGCAGCTTGACTAGTGTATATGAGCAGTTCTTC. Translating gives CASSLTSVYEQFF. The chain joins TRBV7-6 to TRBJ2-1, with a possible D match to TRBD2 (6 bases). The CDR3 is 13 amino acids. The germline V gene has CDR1 SGHVS and CDR2 FNYEAQ. V dropped 3 bases and J dropped 8 bases, with 11 bases sitting between them.

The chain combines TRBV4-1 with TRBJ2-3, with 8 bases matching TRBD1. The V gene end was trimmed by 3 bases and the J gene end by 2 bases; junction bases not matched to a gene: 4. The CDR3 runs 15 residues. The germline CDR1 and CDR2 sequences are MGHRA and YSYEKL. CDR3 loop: CASSQADRDTDTQYF. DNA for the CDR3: TGCGCCAGCAGCCAGGCGGACAGGGACACAGATACGCAGTATTTT.

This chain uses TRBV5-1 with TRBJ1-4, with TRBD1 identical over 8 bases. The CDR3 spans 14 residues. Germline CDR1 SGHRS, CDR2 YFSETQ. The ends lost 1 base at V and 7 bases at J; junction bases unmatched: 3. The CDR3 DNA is TGCGCCAGCAGCTTGTCTGGGACAGGTGAAAAACTGTTTTTT. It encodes CASSLSGTGEKLFF.

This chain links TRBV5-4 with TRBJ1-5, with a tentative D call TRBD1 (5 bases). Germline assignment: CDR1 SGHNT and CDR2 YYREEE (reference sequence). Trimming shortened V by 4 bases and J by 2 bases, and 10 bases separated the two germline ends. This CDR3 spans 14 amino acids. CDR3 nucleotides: TGTGCCAGCAGCCAGGGTGGTGGCAATCAGCCCCAGCATTTT. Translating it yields CASSQGGGNQPQHF.

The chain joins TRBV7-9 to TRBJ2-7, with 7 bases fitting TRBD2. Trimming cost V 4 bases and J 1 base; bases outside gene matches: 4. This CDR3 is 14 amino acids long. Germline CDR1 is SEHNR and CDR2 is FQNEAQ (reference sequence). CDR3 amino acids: CASSSLAASYEQYF. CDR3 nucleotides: TGTGCCAGCAGCTCCCTAGCGGCGTCCTACGAGCAGTACTTC.

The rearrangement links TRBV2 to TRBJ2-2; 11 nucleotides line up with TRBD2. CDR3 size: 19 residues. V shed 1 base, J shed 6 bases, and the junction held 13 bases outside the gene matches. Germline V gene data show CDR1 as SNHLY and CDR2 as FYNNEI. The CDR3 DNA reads TGTGCCAGCAGTGAAGTAGGTAGCGGGGGGGCGGCCAACGCCGGGGAGCTGTTTTTT. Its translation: CASSEVGSGGAANAGELFF.

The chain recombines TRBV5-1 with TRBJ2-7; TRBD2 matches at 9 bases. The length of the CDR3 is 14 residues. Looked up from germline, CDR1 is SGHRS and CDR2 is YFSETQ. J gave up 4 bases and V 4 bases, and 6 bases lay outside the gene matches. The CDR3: CASSGGGALYEQYF. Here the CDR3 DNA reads TGCGCCAGCAGCGGCGGGGGGGCCTTATACGAGCAGTACTTC. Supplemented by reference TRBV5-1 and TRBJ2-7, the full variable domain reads KAGVTQTPRYLIKTRGQQVTLSCSPISGHRSVSWYQQTPGQGLQFLFEYFSETQRNKGNFPGRFSGRQFSNSRSEMNVSTLELGDSALYLCASSGGGALYEQYFGPGTRLTVT.

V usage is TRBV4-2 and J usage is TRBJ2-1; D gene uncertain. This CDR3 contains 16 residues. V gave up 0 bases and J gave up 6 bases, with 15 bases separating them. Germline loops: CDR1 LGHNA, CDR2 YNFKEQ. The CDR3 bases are TGTGCCAGCAGCCAAGATTTAGTGTTTCCGAGCAATGAGCAGTTCTTC. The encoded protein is CASSQDLVFPSNEQFF.

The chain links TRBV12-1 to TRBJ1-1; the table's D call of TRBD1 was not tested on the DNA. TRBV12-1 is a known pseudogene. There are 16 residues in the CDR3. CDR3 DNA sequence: TGTGCCAGCGGCCATTTTAACCGCGGACCAGGGACTGAAGCTTTCTTT. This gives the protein CASGHFNRGPGTEAFF.

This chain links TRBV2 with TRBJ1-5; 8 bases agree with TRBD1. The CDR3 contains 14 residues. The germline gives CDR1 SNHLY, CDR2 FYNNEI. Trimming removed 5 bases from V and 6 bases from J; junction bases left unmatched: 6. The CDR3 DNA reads TGTGCCAGCAGTTCGGACAGGGTGGTTCAGCCCCAGCATTTT. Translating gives CASSSDRVVQPQHF. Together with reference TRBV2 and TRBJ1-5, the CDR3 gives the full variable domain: EPEVTQTPSHQVTQMGQEVILRCVPISNHLYFYWYRQILGQKVEFLVSFYNNEISEKSEIFDDQFSVERPDGSNFTLKIRSTKLEDSAMYFCASSSDRVVQPQHFGDGTRLSIL.

This CDR3 is CASSSSGAYGYTF. Here the CDR3 DNA reads TGTGCCAGCAGCTCGAGTGGGGCCTATGGCTACACCTTC. The chain is built from TRBV7-9 and TRBJ1-2, with a possible D match to TRBD1 (5 bases). This CDR3 contains 13 residues. Trimming shortened V by 4 bases and J by 4 bases, and 10 bases separated the two germline ends. Germline V gene lookup returns CDR1 SEHNR and CDR2 FQNEAQ (reference sequence).

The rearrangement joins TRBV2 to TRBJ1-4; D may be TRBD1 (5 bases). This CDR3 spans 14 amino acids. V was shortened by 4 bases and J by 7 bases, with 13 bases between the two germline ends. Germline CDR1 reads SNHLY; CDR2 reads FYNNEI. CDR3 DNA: TGTGCCAGCAGTGGCATTATAGGGGTTGAAAAACTGTTTTTT. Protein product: CASSGIIGVEKLFF.

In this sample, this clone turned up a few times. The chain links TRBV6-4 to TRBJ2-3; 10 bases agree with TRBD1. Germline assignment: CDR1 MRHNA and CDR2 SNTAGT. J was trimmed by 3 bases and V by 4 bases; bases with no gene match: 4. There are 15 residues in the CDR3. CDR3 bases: TGTGCCAGCAGTGCGGGGACAGGGGAAACAGATACGCAGTATTTT. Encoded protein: CASSAGTGETDTQYF.

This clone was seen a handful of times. The CDR3 loop reads CATRYLGLLYEQYF. DNA for the CDR3: TGCGCCACGAGGTACCTGGGACTCCTCTACGAGCAGTACTTC. The chain has TRBV4-1 and TRBJ2-7; perhaps TRBD2 as D (6 bases). CDR3 size: 14 residues. Germline values: CDR1 MGHRA, CDR2 YSYEKL. Trimming took 10 bases from V and 3 from J, leaving 19 bases between them.

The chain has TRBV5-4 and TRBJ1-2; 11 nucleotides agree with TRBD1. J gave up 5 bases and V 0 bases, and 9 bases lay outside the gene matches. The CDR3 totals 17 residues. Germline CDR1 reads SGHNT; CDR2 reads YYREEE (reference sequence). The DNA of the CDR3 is TGTGCCAGCAGCTTGGGCGCCGGACAGGGGGCGCGGTATGGCTACACCTTC. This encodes CASSLGAGQGARYGYTF.

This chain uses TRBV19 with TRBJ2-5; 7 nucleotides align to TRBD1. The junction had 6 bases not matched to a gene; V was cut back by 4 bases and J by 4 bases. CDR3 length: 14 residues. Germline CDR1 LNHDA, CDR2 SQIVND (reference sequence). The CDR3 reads CASSRQGTGETQYF. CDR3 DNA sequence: TGTGCCAGTAGTAGACAGGGCACTGGAGAGACCCAGTACTTC.

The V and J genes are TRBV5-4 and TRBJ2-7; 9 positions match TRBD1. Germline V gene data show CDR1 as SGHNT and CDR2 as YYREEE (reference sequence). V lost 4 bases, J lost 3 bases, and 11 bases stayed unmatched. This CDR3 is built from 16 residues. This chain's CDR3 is CASSPQVGQGNYEQYF. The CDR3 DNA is TGTGCCAGCAGCCCCCAGGTGGGACAGGGAAACTACGAGCAGTACTTC.

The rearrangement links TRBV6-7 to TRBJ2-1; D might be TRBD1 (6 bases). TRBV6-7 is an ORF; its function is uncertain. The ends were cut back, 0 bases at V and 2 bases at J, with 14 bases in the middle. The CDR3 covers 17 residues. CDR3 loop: CASSYSKVGDTYNEQFF. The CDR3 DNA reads TGTGCCAGCAGTTACTCGAAGGTCGGGGACACCTACAATGAGCAGTTCTTC.

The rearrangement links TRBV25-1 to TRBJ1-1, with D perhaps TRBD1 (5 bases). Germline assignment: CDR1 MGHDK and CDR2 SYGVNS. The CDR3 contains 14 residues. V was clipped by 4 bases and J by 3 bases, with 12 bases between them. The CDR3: CASSVQGRDTEAFF. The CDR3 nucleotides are TGTGCCAGCAGTGTTCAGGGTCGTGACACTGAAGCTTTCTTT.

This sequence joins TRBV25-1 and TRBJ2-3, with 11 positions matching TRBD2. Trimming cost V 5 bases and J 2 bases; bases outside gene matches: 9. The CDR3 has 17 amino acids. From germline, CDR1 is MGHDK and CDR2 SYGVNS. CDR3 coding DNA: TGTGCCAGCAGTCCTCCATGGGGACTAGCGGTCACAGATACGCAGTATTTT. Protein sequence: CASSPPWGLAVTDTQYF. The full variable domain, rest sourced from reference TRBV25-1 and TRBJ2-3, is EADIYQTPRYLVIGTGKKITLECSQTMGHDKMYWYQQDPGMELHLIHYSYGVNSTEKGDLSSESTVSRIRTEHFPLTLESARPSHTSQYLCASSPPWGLAVTDTQYFGPGTRLTVL.

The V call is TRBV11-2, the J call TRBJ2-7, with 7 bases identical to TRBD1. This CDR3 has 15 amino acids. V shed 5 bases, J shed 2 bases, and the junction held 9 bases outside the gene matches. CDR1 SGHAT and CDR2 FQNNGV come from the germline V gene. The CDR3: CASSHLRDRPYEQYF. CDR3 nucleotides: TGTGCCAGCAGCCACCTCCGGGACAGACCCTACGAGCAGTACTTC.

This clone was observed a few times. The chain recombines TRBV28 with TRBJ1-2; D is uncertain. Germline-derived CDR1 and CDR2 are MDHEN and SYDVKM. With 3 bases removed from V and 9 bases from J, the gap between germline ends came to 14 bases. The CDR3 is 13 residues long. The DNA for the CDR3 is TGTGCCAGCAGTTTTACCGGTTCTAAGAGCTACACCTTC. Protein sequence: CASSFTGSKSYTF.

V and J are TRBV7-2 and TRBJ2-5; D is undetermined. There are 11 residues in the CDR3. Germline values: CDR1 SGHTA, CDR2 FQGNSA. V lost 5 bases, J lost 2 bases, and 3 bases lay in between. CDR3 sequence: CASSRQETQYF. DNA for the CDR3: TGTGCCAGCAGCCGGCAAGAGACCCAGTACTTC. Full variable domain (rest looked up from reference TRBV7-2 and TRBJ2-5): GAGVSQSPSNKVTEKGKDVELRCDPISGHTALYWYRQSLGQGLEFLIYFQGNSAPDKSGLPSDRFSAERTGGSVSTLTIQRTQQEDSAVYLCASSRQETQYFGPGTRLLVL.

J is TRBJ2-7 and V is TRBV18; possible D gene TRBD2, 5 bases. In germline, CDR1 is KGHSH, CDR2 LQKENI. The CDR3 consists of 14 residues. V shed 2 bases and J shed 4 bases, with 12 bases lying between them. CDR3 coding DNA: TGTGCCAGCTCACCAACGAGGGTGCTGTACGAGCAGTACTTC. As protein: CASSPTRVLYEQYF.

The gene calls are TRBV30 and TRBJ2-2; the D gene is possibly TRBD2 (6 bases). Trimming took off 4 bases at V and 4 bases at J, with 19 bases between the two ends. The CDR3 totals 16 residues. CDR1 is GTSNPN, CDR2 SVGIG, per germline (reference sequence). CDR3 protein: CAWTGMLGGGTGELFF. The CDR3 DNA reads TGTGCCTGGACCGGGATGTTGGGGGGTGGCACCGGGGAGCTGTTTTTT.

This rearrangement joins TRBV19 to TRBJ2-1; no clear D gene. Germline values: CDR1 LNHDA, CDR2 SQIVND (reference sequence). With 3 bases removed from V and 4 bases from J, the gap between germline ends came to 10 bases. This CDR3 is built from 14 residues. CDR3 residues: CASSMVHLYNEQFF. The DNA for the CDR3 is TGTGCCAGTAGTATGGTACACCTTTACAATGAGCAGTTCTTC.

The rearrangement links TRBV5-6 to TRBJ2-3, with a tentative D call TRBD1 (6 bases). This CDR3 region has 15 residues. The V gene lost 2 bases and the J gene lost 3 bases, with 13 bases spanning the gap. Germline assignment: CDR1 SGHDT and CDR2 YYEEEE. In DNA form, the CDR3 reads TGTGCCAGCAGCTTAACAGGGCCAGGGACAGATACGCAGTATTTT. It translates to CASSLTGPGTDTQYF.

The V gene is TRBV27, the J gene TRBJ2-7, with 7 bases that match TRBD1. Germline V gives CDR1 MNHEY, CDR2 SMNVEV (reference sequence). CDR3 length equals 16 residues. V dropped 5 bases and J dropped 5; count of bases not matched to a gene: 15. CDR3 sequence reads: CASSRIGTAPEHEQYF. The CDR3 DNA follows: TGTGCCAGCAGTCGGATAGGGACAGCTCCAGAGCACGAGCAGTACTTC.

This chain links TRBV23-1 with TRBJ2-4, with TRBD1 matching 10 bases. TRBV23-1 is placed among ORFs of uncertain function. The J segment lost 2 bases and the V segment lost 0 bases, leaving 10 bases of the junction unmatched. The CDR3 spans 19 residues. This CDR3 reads CASSQSVDRGNRTKNIQYF. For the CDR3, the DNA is TGCGCCAGCAGTCAATCGGTGGACAGGGGGAATCGAACCAAAAACATTCAGTACTTC.

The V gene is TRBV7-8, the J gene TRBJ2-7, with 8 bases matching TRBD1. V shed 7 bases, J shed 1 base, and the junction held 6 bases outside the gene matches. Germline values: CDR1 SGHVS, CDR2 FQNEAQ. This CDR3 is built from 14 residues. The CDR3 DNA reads TGTGCCAGCATCCTTGGGACAGGATCCTACGAGCAGTACTTC. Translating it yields CASILGTGSYEQYF.